This T cell receptor beta chain was sequenced in a study of T-cell reconstitution after alpha-beta-depleted transplantation in children. The table lists this clonotype with a few counts. The V end lost 2 bases, the J end lost 1 base, and 11 bases lay between the germline ends. The CDR3 contains 15 residues. The germline V gene has CDR1 ENHRY and CDR2 SYGVKD. Molecular barcoding with unique molecular identifiers was used for the TCRbeta library. One entry per CDR3 protein, called by TCRdb with MiXCR from the PCR reads. The repertoire consists of approximately 400,000 distinct CDR3 sequences, with 11% occurring once and the leading ten covering about 5%.

The sequence was collected from a human donor who donated a stem cell graft to a child with acute myeloid leukemia. The rearrangement uses TRBV10-3 and TRBJ2-5; D not resolved. The sequences come from PBMCs from the stem cell graft donor, collected from the stem cell graft. This CDR3 is CAISEDRRSQETQYF. CDR3 coding DNA: TGTGCCATCAGTGAGGACCGCCGATCCCAAGAGACCCAGTACTTC.